This T cell receptor (beta chain) was retrieved from a study of radiotherapy plus CTLA-4 blockade in lung cancer. Points from the study as a whole: TCR clones of tumor origin grew in blood after radiotherapy plus ipilimumab.

Data came from immunoSEQ multiplex PCR; TCRdb stores just in-frame clones and leaves some out. The table has over 40,000 clones, 82% seen once. In this sample, this clone turned up a few times. As yet, its antigen is unknown. Treatment of patients with chemo-refractory metastatic non-small-cell lung cancer consisted of focal radiation plus CTLA-4 blockade with ipilimumab. The sequence was collected from a human donor with non-small cell lung cancer who had stable disease on radiotherapy plus ipilimumab. The specimen was peripheral blood, collected from a patient treated with radiotherapy plus ipilimumab.

CDR3 in DNA: TGTGCCAGCAGTTGGGGACAGAACACTGAAGCTTTCTTT. Its translation: CASSWGQNTEAFF. The rearrangement links TRBV6-5 to TRBJ1-1; TRBD1 might be the D (6 bases). CDR1 MNHEY and CDR2 SVGAGI come from the germline V gene. V was shortened by 4 bases and J by 1 base, with 7 bases between the two germline ends. This CDR3 spans 13 amino acids.